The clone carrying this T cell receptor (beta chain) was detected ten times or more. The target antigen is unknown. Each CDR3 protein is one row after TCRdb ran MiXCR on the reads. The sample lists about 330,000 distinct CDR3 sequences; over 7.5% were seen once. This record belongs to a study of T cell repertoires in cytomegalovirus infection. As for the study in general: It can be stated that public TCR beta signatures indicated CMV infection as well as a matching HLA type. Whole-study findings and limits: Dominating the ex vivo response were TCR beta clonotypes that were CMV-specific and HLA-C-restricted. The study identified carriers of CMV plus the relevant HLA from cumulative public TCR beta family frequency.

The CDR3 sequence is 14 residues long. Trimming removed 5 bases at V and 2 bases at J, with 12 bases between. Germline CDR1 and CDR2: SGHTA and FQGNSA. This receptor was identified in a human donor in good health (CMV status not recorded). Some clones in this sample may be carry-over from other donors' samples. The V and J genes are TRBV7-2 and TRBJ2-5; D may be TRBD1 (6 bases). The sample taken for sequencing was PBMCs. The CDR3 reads CASSPDRSQETQYF. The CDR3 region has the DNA TGTGCCAGCAGCCCCGACAGGTCACAAGAGACCCAGTACTTC.